The text below deals with one TCR beta chain. Its target is not known. The sample belongs to a study of T cells expressing NK-cell markers. Study information: Seven HCMV-seropositive donors and one seronegative donor made up the eight sequenced donors. Findings and limits, study-wide: NKG2C+ dominant clonotype frequencies in six donors were about 1.0-7.5% of CD8+ T cells. Among a few donors, these clonotypes also ranked first in the CD3+CD56-NKG2C+ fraction.

TCRdb re-called the 5' RACE reads and catalogs CDR3 proteins one per entry, DNA excluded. This sample lists 250,000 or so distinct CDR3 sequences; its ten largest clones have roughly 4.2%. The V gene's germline CDR1 is SGHDN and CDR2 FVKESK. The CDR3 covers 14 residues. The specimen sequenced was blood T cells: a sorted CD56 or NKG2C T cell subset, CD4+ or CD8+ T cells, or bulk PBMC T cells (not recorded which). The chain couples TRBV14 to TRBJ2-7; TCRdb selects TRBD2, and the lack of DNA leaves this call unchecked. The TCR originated in a woman aged 18 to 75 in good health. The CDR3 sequence: CASSQDGGGYEQYF.